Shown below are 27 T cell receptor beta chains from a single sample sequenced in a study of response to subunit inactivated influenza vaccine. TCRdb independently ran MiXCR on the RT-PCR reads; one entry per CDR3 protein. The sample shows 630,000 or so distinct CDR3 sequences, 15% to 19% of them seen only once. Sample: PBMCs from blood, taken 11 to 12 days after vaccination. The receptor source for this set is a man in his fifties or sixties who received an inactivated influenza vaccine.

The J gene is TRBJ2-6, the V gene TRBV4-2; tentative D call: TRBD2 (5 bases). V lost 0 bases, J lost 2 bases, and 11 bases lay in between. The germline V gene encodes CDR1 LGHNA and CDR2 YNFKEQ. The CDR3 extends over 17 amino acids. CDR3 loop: CASSQERRVAGANVLTF. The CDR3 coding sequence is TGTGCCAGCAGCCAAGAAAGGCGGGTAGCTGGGGCCAACGTCCTGACTTTC.

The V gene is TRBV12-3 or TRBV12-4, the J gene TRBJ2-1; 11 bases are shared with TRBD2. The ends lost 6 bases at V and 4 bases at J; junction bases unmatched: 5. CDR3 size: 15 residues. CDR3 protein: CASRRGTSGYNEQFF. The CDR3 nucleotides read TGTGCCAGCAGAAGGGGGACTAGCGGTTACAATGAGCAGTTCTTC.

CDR3 DNA: TGCAGTGCTAGAGGGGACATTGGTCTAGAGACCCAGTACTTC. Its protein product is CSARGDIGLETQYF. The V call is TRBV20-1, the J call TRBJ2-5; tentative D call: TRBD1 (6 bases). V lost 1 base and J 4 bases, leaving 13 bases between the germline ends. The CDR3 has 14 amino acids. From germline, CDR1 is DFQATT and CDR2 SNEGSKA (reference sequence).

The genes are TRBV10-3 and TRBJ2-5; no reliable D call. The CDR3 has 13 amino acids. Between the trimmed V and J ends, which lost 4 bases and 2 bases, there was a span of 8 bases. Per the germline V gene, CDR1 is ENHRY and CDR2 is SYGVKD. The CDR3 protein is CAISGSEQETQYF. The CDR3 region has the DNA TGTGCCATCAGTGGTTCAGAACAAGAGACCCAGTACTTC.

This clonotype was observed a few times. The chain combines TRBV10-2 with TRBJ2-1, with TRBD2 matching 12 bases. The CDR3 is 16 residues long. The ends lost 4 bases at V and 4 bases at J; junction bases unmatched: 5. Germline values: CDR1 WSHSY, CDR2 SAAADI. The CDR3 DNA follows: TGCGCCAGCAGTGCCTGGACTAGCGGGAAATACAATGAGCAGTTCTTC. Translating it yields CASSAWTSGKYNEQFF.

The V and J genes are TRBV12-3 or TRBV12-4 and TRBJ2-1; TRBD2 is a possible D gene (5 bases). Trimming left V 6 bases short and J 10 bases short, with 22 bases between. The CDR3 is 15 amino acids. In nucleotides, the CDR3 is TGTGCCAGCAGCCCTAGGGAGCGGCAAAAATCAGAGCAGTTCTTC. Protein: CASSPRERQKSEQFF.

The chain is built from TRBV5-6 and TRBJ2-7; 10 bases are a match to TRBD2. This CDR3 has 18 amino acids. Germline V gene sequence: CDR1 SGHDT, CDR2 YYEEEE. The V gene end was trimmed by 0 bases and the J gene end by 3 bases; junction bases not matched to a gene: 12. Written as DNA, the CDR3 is TGTGCCAGCAGCTTGGCCCGGGCTAGCGGGAGTTTTGTCTACGAGCAGTACTTC. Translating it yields CASSLARASGSFVYEQYF.

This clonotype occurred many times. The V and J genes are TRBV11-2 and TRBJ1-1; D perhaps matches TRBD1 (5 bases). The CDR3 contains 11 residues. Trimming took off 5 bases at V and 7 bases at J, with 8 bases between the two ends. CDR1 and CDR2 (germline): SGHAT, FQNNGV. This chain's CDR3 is CASSRGGEAFF. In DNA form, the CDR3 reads TGTGCCAGCAGCCGGGGGGGTGAAGCTTTCTTT.

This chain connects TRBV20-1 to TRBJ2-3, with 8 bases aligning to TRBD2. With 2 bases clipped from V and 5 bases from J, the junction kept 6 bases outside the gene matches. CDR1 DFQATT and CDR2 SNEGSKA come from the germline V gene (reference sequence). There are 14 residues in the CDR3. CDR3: CSARKRELVDTQYF. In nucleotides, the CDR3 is TGCAGTGCTAGAAAGCGGGAGCTGGTAGATACGCAGTATTTT.

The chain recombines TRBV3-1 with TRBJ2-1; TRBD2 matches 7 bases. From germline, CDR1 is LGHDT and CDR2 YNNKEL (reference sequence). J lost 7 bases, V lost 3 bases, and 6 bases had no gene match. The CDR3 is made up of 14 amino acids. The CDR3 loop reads CASSQKTSSNEQFF. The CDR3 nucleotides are TGTGCCAGCAGCCAGAAGACTAGCTCGAATGAGCAGTTCTTC.

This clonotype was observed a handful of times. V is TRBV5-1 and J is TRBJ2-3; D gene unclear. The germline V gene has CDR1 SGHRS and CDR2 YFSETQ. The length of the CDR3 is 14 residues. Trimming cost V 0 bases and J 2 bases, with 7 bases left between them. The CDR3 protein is CASSLASFTDTQYF. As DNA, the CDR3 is TGCGCCAGCAGCTTGGCCTCTTTCACAGATACGCAGTATTTT.

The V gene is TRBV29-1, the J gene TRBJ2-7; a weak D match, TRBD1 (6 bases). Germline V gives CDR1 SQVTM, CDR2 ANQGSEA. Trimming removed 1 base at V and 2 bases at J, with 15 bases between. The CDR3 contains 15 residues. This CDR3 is CSVEGTVGRTYEQYF. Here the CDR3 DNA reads TGCAGCGTTGAAGGGACAGTAGGACGAACCTACGAGCAGTACTTC.

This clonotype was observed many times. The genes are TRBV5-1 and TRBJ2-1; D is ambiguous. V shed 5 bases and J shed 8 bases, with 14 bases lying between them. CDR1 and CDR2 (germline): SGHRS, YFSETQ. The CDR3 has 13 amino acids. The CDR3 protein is CASSLSLQHEQFF. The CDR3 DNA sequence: TGCGCCAGCAGTTTGTCCCTCCAGCATGAGCAGTTCTTC.

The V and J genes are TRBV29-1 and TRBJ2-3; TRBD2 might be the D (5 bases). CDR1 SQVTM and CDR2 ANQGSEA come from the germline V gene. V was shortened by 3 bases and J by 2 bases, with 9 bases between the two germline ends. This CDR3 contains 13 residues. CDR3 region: CSVDLGVTDTQYF. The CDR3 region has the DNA TGCAGCGTTGACCTCGGGGTCACAGATACGCAGTATTTT.

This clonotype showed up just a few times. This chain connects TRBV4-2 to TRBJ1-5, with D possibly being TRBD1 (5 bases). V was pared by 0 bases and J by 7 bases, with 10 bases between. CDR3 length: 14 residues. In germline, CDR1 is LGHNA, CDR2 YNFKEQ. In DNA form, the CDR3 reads TGTGCCAGCAGCCAAGATACAGGTTGGCAGCCCCAGCATTTT. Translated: CASSQDTGWQPQHF.

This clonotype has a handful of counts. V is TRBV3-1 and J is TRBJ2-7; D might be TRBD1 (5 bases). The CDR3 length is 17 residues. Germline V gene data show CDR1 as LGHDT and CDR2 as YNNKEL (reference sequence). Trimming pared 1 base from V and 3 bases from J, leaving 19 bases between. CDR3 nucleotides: TGTGCCAGCAGCCAAGGTATCAAAGGTGCAGGGTACTACGAGCAGTACTTC. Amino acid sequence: CASSQGIKGAGYYEQYF.

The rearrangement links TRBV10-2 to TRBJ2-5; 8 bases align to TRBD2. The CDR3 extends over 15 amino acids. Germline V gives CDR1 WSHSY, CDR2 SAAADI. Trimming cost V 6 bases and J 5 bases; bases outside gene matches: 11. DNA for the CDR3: TGCGCCAGCAGGATCCGACGGGGGGGCCTGGAGACCCAGTACTTC. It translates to CASRIRRGGLETQYF.

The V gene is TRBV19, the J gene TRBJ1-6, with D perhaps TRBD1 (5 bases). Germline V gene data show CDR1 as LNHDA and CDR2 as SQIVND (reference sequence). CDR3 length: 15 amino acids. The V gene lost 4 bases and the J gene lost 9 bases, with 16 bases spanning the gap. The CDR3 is CASSRGVLERSPLHF. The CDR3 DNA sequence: TGTGCCAGTAGTAGAGGGGTTTTGGAGCGTTCACCCCTCCACTTT.

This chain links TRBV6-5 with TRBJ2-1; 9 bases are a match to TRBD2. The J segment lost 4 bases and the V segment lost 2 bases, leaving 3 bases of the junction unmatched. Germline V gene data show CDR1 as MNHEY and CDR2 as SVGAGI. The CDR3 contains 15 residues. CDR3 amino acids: CASSYVLAGYNEQFF. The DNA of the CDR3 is TGTGCCAGCAGTTACGTACTAGCGGGTTACAATGAGCAGTTCTTC.

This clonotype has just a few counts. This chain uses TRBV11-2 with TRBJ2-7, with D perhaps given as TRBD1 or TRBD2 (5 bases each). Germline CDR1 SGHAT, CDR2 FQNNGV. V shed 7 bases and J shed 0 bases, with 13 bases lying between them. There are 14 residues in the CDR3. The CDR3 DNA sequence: TGTGCCAGCACAAACAGGAGGAGCTCCTACGAGCAGTACTTC. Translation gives CASTNRRSSYEQYF.

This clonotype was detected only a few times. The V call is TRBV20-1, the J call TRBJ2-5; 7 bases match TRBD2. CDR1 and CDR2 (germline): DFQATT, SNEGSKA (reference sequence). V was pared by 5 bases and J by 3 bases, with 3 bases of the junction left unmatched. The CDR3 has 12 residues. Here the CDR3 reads CSAPAGKETQYF. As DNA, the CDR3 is TGCAGTGCTCCAGCGGGGAAAGAGACCCAGTACTTC.

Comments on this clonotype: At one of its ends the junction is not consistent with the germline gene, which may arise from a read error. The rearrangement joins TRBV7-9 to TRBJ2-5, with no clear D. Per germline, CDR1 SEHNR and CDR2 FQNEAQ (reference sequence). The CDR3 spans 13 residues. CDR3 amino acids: CASSLGLGEIQYF. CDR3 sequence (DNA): TGTGCCAGCAGCTTAGGGCTAGGAGAGATCCAGTACTTC.

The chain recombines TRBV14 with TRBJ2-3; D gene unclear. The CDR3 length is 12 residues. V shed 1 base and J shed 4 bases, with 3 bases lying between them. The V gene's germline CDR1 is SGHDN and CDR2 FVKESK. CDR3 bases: TGTGCCAGCAGCCAAGCGTCAGATACGCAGTATTTT. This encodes CASSQASDTQYF.

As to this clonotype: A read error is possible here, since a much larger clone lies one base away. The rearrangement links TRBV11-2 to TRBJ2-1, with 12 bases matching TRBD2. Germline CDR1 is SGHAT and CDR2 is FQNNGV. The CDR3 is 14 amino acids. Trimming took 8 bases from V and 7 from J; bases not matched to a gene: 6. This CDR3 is CASSVTSGSNEQFF. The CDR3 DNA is TGTGCCAGCTCCGTGACTAGCGGGAGTAATGAGCAGTTCTTC.

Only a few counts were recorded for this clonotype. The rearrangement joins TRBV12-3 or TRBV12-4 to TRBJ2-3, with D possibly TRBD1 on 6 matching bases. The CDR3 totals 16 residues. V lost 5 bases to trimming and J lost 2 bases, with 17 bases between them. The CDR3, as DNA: TGTGCCAGCAGTGCACAGGGCTTTTTCTACACAGATACGCAGTATTTT. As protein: CASSAQGFFYTDTQYF.

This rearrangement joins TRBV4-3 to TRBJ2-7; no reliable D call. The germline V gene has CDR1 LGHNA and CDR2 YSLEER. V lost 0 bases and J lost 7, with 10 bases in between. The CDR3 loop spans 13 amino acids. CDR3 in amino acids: CASSQDPGREQYF. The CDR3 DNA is TGCGCCAGCAGCCAAGACCCGGGTCGGGAGCAGTACTTC.

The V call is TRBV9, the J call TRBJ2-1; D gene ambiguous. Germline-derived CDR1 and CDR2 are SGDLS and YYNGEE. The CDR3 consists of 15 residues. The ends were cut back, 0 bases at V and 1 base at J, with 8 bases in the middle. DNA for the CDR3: TGTGCCAGCAGCGTAGACGGGCCGTCCTACAATGAGCAGTTCTTC. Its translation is CASSVDGPSYNEQFF.